The 2 T cell receptor beta chains reported below all come from one sample, sequenced in a study of T cell repertoires in cytomegalovirus infection. TCRdb re-analysed the reads in MiXCR, keeping a single row per CDR3 protein. The top ten hold roughly an eighth of the sample, which has approximately 500,000 distinct CDR3 sequences, around a quarter seen once. Sequences were obtained from PBMCs. These receptors originate from a human donor in good health (CMV status not recorded). Some clones in this sample may be carry-over from other donors' samples.

At least ten counts were recorded for this clonotype. The rearrangement uses TRBV12-3 or TRBV12-4 and TRBJ2-7; possible D gene TRBD2, 5 bases. The CDR3 loop spans 14 amino acids. V was clipped by 5 bases and J by 2 bases, with 13 bases between them. In nucleotides, the CDR3 is TGTGCCAGCAGTCTATCCCCAGCGGCCTACGAGCAGTACGTC. Its translation is CASSLSPAAYEQYV.

This clonotype was seen only a few times. This rearrangement joins TRBV6-2 or TRBV6-3 to TRBJ2-5; maybe TRBD2 (5 bases). Germline CDR1 is MNHEY and CDR2 is SVGEGT. The CDR3 contains 17 residues. V gave up 6 bases and J gave up 7 bases, with 27 bases separating them. The CDR3 region has the DNA TGTGCCAGCAGAGACGGCGGTGTGGACTCCTCTCTCCGGACCCAGTACTTC. Protein: CASRDGGVDSSLRTQYF.